This TCR beta chain is drawn from a study of T cell changes during pregnancy in multiple sclerosis. With 4 bases removed from V and 7 bases from J, the gap between germline ends came to 14 bases. This CDR3 has 14 amino acids. Germline CDR1 is MNHEY and CDR2 is SVGAGI. The assay was immunoSEQ multiplex PCR, and TCRdb's table has in-frame clones only and misses some. The table lists about 76,000 clones, approximately 90% of them singletons. This clone was counted a single time. The rearrangement links TRBV6-5 to TRBJ1-5; D might be TRBD1 (5 bases). This sample comprised peripheral blood, obtained in the first trimester of pregnancy. The clonotype comes from a female donor in good health, enrolled as a control in a pregnancy study. CDR3 sequence (DNA): TGTGCCAGCAGTTCCTATGGAGGGGCCCAGCCCCAGCATTTT. Translated: CASSSYGGAQPQHF.